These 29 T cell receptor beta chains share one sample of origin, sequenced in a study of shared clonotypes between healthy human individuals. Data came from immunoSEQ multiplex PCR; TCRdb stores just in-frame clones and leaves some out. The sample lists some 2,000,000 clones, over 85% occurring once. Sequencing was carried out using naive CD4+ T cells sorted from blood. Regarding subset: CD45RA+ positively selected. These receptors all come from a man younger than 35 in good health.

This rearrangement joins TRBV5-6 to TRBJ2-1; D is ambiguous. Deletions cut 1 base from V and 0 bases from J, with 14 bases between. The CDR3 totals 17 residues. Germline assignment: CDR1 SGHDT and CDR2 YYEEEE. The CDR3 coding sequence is TGTGCCAGCAGCTTGTCGATAGCCGAGAGCTCCTACAATGAGCAGTTCTTC. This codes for CASSLSIAESSYNEQFF.

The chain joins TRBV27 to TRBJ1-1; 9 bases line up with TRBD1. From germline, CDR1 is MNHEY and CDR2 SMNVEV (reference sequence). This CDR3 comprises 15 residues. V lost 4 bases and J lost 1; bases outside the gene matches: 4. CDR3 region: CASSSATGGNTEAFF. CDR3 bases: TGTGCCAGCAGTTCGGCGACAGGGGGGAACACTGAAGCTTTCTTT.

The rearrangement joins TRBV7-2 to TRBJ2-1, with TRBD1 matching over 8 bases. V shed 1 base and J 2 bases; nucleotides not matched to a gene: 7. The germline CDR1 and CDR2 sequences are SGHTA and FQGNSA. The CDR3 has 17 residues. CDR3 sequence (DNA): TGTGCCAGCAGCTTAGTCACAGGGGGATATACCTACAATGAGCAGTTCTTC. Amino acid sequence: CASSLVTGGYTYNEQFF.

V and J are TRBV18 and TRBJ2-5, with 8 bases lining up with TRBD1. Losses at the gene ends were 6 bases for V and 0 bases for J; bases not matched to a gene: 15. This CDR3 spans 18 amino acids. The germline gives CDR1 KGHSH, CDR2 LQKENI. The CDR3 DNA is TGTGCCAGCTCCTCATTTTCGTCGGGACAGGTAGACCAAGAGACCCAGTACTTC. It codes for CASSSFSSGQVDQETQYF. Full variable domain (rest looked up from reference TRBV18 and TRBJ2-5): NAGVMQNPRHLVRRRGQEARLRCSPMKGHSHVYWYRQLPEEGLKFMVYLQKENIIDESGMPKERFSAEFPKEGPSILRIQQVVRGDSAAYFCASSSFSSGQVDQETQYFGPGTRLLVL.

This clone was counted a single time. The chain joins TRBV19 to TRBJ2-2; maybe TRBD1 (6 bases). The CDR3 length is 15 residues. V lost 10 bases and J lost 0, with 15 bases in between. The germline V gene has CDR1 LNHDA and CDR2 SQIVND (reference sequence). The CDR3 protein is CAIDTGKPNTGELFF. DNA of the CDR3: TGTGCCATTGATACAGGGAAGCCGAACACCGGGGAGCTGTTTTTT.

The CDR3 protein is CASSYRYTTSGAAYEQYF. In DNA, the CDR3 is TGTGCCAGCAGTTACCGCTATACGACTAGCGGGGCGGCCTACGAGCAGTACTTC. This chain connects TRBV2 to TRBJ2-7, with 11 bases identical to TRBD2. The CDR3 sequence is 18 residues long. Germline V gene sequence: CDR1 SNHLY, CDR2 FYNNEI. V dropped 5 bases and J dropped 2; count of bases not matched to a gene: 14.

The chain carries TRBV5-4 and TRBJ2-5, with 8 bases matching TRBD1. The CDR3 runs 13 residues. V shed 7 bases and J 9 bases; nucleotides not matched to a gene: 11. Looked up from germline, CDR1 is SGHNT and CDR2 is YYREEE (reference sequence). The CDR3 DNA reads TGTGCCAGCGGTCCCCCGCAGGGGGCGGCCCAGTACTTC. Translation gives CASGPPQGAAQYF.

The chain's CDR3 is CASSPPGYPNEKLFF. The CDR3 bases are TGTGCCAGCTCACCACCCGGGTACCCCAATGAAAAACTGTTTTTT. V usage is TRBV18 and J usage is TRBJ1-4; the D is unclear. From germline, CDR1 is KGHSH and CDR2 LQKENI. The CDR3 consists of 15 residues. V was clipped by 0 bases and J by 5 bases, with 10 bases between them.

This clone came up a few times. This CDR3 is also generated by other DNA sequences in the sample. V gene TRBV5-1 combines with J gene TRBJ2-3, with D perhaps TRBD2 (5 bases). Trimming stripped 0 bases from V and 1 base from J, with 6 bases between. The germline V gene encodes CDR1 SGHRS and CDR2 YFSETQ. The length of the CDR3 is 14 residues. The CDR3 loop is CASSLGGGTDTQYF. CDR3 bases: TGCGCCAGCAGCTTGGGGGGAGGCACAGATACGCAGTATTTT.

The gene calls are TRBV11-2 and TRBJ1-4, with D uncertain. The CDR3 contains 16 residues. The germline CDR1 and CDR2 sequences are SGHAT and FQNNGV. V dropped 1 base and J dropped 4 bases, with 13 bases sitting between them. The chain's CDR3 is CASSLGWGEINEKLFF. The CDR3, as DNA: TGTGCCAGCAGCTTAGGTTGGGGTGAGATTAATGAAAAACTGTTTTTT.

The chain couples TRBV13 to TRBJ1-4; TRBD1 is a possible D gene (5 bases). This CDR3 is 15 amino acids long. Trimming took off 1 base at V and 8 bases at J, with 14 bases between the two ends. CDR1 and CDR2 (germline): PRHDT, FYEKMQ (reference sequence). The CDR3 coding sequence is TGTGCCAGCAGCTTAGCGGTCACAGGCGGCGAAAAACTGTTTTTT. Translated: CASSLAVTGGEKLFF.

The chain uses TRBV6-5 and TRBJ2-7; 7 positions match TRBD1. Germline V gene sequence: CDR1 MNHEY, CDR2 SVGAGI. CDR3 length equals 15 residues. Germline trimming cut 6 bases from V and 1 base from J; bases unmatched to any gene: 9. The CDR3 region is CASSRLGQVSYEQYF. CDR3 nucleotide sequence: TGTGCCAGCAGCCGACTCGGACAGGTATCCTACGAGCAGTACTTC.

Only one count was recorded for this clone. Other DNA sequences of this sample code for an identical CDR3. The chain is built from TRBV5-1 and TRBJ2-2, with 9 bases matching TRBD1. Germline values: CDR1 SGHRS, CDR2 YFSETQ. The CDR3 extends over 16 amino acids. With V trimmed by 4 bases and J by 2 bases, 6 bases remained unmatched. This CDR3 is CASSLGQGPNTGELFF. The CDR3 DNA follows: TGCGCCAGCAGCCTCGGACAGGGGCCTAACACCGGGGAGCTGTTTTTT.

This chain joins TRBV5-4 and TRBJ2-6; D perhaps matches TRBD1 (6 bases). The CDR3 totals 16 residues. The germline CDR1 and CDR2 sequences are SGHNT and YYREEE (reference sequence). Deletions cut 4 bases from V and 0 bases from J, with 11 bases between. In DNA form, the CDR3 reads TGTGCCAGCAGCAAAGGACAGAACTCTGGGGCCAACGTCCTGACTTTC. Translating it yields CASSKGQNSGANVLTF. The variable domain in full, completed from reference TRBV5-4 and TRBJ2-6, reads ETGVTQSPTHLIKTRGQQVTLRCSSQSGHNTVSWYQQALGQGPQFIFQYYREEENGRGNFPPRFSGLQFPNYSSELNVNALELDDSALYLCASSKGQNSGANVLTFGAGSRLTVL.

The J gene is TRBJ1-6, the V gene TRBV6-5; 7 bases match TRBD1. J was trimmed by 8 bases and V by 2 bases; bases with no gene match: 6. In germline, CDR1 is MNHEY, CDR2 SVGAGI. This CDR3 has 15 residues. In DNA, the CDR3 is TGTGCCAGCAGTTACGGACAGGTGGACGATTCACCCCTCCACTTT. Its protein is CASSYGQVDDSPLHF.

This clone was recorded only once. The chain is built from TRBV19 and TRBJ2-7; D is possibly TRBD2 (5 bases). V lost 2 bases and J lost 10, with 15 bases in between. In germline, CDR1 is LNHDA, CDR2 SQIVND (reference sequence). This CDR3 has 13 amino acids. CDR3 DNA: TGTGCCAGTAGTATACGGTTTGAGGGTCCCCAGTACTTC. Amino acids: CASSIRFEGPQYF. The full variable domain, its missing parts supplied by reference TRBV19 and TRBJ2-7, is DGGITQSPKYLFRKEGQNVTLSCEQNLNHDAMYWYRQDPGQGLRLIYYSQIVNDFQKGDIAEGYSVSREKKESFPLTVTSAQKNPTAFYLCASSIRFEGPQYFGPGTRLTVT.

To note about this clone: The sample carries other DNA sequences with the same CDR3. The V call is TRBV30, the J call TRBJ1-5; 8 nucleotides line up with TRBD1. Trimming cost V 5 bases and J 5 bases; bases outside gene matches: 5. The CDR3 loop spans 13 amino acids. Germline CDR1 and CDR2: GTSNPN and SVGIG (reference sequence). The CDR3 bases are TGTGCCTGGGGACAGGGAAGAGATCAGCCCCAGCATTTT. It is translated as CAWGQGRDQPQHF.

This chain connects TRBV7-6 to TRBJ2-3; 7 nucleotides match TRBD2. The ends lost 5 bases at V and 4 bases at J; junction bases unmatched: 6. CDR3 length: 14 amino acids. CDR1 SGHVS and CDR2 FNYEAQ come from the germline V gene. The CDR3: CASSLTSVADTQYF. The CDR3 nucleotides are TGTGCCAGCAGCCTAACTAGCGTGGCAGATACGCAGTATTTT.

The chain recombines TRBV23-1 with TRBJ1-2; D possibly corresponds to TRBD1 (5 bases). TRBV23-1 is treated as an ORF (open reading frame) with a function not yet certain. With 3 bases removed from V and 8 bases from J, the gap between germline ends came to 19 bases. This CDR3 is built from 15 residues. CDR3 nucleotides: TGCGCCAGCAGTCAGAGGGATAAGGGACTGGGGGGCTACACCTTC. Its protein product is CASSQRDKGLGGYTF.

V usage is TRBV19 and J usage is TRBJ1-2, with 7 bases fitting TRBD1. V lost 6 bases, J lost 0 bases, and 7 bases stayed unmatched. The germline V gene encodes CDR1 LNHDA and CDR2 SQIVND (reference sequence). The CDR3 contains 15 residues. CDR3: CASSRQGLANYGYTF. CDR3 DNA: TGTGCCAGTAGCAGACAGGGTTTAGCTAACTATGGCTACACCTTC.

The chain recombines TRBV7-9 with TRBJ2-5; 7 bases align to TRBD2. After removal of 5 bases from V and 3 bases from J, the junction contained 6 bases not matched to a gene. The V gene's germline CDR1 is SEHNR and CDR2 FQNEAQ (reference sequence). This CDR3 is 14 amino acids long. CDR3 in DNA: TGTGCCAGCAGCAGGTTGGCGGGAGAAGAGACCCAGTACTTC. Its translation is CASSRLAGEETQYF.

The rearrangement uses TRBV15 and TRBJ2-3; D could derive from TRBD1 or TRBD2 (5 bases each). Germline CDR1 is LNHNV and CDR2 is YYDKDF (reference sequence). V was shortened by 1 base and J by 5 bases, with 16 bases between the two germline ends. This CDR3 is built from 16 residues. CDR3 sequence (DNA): TGTGCCACCAGCAGAGGGTCAAGGGGTCGGGAAGATACGCAGTATTTT. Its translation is CATSRGSRGREDTQYF.

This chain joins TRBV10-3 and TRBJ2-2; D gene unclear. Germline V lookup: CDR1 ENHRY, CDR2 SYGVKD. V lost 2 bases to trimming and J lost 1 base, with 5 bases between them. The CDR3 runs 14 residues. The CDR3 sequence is CAISEGRNTGELFF. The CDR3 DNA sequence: TGTGCCATCAGTGAGGGGCGGAACACCGGGGAGCTGTTTTTT.

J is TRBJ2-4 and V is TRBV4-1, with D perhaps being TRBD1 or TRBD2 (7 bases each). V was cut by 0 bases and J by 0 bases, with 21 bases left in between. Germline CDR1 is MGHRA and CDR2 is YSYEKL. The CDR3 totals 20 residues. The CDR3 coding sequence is TGCGCCAGCAGCCAAGAAGGGGGCGGGGGATTGTTACTAGCCAAAAACATTCAGTACTTC. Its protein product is CASSQEGGGGLLLAKNIQYF.

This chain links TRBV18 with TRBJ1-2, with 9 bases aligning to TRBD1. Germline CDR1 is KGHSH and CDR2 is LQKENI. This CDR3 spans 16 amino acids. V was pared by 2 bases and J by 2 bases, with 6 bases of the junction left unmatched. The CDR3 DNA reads TGTGCCAGCTCACCAATCCCGGGACAGGGAAACTATGGCTACACCTTC. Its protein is CASSPIPGQGNYGYTF. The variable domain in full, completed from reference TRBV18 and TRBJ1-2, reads NAGVMQNPRHLVRRRGQEARLRCSPMKGHSHVYWYRQLPEEGLKFMVYLQKENIIDESGMPKERFSAEFPKEGPSILRIQQVVRGDSAAYFCASSPIPGQGNYGYTFGSGTRLTVV.

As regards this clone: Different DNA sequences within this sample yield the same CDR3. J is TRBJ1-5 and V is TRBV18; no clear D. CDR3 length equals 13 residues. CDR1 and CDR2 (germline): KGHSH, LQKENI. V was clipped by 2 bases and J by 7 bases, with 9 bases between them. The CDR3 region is CASSPGEGQPQHF. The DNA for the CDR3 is TGTGCCAGCTCACCAGGGGAAGGCCAGCCCCAGCATTTT.

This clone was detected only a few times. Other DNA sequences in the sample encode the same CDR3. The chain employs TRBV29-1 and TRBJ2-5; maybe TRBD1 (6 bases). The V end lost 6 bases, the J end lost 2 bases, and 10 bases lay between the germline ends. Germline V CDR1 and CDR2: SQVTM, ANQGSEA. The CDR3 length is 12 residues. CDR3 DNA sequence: TGCAGCGTCGGGACACCACAAGAGACCCAGTACTTC. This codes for CSVGTPQETQYF.

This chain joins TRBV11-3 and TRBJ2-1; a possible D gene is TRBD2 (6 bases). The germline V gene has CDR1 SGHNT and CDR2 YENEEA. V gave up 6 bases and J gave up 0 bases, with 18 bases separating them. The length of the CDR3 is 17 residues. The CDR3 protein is CASSSRAGPISYNEQFF. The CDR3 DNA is TGTGCCAGCAGTTCCAGGGCGGGACCAATCTCCTACAATGAGCAGTTCTTC. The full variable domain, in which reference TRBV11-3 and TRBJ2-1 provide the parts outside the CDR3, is EAGVVQSPRYKIIEKKQPVAFWCNPISGHNTLYWYLQNLGQGPELLIRYENEEAVDDSQLPKDRFSAERLKGVDSTLKIQPAELGDSAVYLCASSSRAGPISYNEQFFGPGTRLTVL.

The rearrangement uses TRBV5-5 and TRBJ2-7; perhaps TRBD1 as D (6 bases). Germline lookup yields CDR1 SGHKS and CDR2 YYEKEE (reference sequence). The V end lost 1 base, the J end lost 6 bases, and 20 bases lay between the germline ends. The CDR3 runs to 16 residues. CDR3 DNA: TGTGCCAGCAGCTTGCGTCTTGGGACAATCGCCGGCGAGCAGTACTTC. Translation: CASSLRLGTIAGEQYF.